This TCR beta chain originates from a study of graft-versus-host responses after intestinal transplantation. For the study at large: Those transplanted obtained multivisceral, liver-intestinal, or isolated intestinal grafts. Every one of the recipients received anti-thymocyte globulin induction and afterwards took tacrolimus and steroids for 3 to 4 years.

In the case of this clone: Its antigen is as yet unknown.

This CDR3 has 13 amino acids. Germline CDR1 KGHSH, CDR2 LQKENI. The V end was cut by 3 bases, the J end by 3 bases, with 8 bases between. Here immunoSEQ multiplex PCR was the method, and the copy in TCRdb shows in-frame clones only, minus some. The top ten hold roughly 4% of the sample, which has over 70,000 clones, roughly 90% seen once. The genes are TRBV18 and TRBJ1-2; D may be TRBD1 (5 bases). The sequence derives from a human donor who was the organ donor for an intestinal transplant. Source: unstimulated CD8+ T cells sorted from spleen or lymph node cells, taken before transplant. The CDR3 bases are TGTGCCAGCTCACCCCCGGGGGACTATGGCTACACCTTC. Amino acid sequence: CASSPPGDYGYTF.